This T cell receptor beta chain was captured in a study of Graves' ophthalmopathy and Graves' hyperthyroidism. The CDR3 is 17 amino acids. The trim removed 4 bases at V and 0 bases at J, leaving 9 bases unmatched. The stable label applied to hyperthyroidism with no ophthalmopathy within 18 months of follow-up. Hyperthyroidism was new, under 2 months, in patients aged 18 to 65. Clinical symptoms, serum thyroxine, TRAb, thyroid ultrasound and orbital computed tomography determined diagnosis. A note on this clonotype: No antigen is known for it.

The study's findings and limits: Most thyroid clonotypes with frequency above 0.001 were detected in blood too.

Scientists amplified the TCR beta CDR3 regions from RNA transcripts. HTBI primers were used in a first-round RT-PCR, which preceded a second-round multiplex PCR. TCRdb used MiXCR to reprocess the multiplex PCR reads, holding one entry per CDR3 protein. This sample has about 400,000 distinct CDR3 sequences, with roughly 21% found just once. This clonotype was sampled from a woman aged 18 to 35 with stable Graves' hyperthyroidism. The sample comprised peripheral blood. J is TRBJ1-5 and V is TRBV12-3 or TRBV12-4, with TRBD1 matching over 7 bases. The CDR3 bases are TGTGCCAGCAGTTCCCGAACAGGGGATTATAGCAATCAGCCCCAGCATTTT. It codes for CASSSRTGDYSNQPQHF.